What follows is one T cell receptor (beta chain) and its context. Its antigen remains unknown. This sample was included in a study of early T cells in non-severe SARS-CoV-2 infection. Study-wide context: Chains from this unsorted whole-blood bulk RNA could not be paired.

Each single cDNA molecule received a unique molecular identifier. TCRdb analysed the 5' RACE reads with MiXCR anew, one entry per CDR3 protein. Here the sample spans 30,000 to 40,000 distinct CDR3 sequences, roughly 8% being singletons. Study observations and caveats: The VDJdb matching leaned toward anti-spike CD8 responses and overlooked private and CD4 specificities.

Trimming took 5 bases from V and 5 from J; bases not matched to a gene: 11. The CDR3 extends over 15 amino acids. CDR1 is DFQATT and CDR2 is SNEGSKA in the germline V gene (reference sequence). This TCR was sampled from an adult who was a healthcare worker with PCR-confirmed SARS-CoV-2 infection or an uninfected control (not recorded which). The chain employs TRBV20-1 and TRBJ2-7, with TRBD2 identical over 11 bases. The sequencing used whole blood, collected at baseline. The CDR3 DNA reads as TGCAGTGCTCCAACTAGCGGGGGTATCTCTGACGAGCAGTACTTC. Protein: CSAPTSGGISDEQYF.